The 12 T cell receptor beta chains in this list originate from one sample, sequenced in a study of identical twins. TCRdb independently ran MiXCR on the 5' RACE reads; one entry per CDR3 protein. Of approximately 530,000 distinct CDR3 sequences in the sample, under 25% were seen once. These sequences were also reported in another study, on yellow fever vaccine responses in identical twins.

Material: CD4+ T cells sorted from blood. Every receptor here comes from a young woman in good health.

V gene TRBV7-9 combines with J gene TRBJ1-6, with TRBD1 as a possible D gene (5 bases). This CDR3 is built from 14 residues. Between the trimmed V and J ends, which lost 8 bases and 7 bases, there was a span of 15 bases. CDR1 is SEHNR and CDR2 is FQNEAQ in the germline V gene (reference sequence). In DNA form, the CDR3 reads TGTGCCAGCTCGACACTCAGGGCGAATTCACCCCTCCACTTT. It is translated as CASSTLRANSPLHF.

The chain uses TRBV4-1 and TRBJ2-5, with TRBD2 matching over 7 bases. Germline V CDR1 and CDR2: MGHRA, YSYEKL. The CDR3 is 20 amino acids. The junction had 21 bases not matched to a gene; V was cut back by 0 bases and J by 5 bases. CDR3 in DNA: TGCGCCAGCAGCCAAGAATGGCGCCTGTTTGTCGCGGGAGAGTCTGAGACCCAGTACTTC. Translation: CASSQEWRLFVAGESETQYF.

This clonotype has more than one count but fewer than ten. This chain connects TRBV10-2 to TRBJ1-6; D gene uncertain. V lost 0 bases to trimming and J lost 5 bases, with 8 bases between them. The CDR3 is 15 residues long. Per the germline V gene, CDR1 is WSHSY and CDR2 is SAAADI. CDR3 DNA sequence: TGCGCCAGCAGTGAGTCGGGCGGGAATAATTCACCCCTCCACTTT. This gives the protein CASSESGGNNSPLHF.

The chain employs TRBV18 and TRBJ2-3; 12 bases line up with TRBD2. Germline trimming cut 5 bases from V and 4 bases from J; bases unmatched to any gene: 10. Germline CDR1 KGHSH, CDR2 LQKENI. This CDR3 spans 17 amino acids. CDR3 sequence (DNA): TGTGCCAGCTCAACCCTCGGACTAGCGGGAAAGGCAGATACGCAGTATTTT. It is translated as CASSTLGLAGKADTQYF.

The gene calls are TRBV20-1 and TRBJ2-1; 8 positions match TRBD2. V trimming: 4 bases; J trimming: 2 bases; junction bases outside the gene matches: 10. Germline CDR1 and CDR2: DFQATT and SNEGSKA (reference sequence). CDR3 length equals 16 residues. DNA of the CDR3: TGCAGTGCTACCCGGGCGGCGGGAGGCCCCTACAATGAGCAGTTCTTC. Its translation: CSATRAAGGPYNEQFF.

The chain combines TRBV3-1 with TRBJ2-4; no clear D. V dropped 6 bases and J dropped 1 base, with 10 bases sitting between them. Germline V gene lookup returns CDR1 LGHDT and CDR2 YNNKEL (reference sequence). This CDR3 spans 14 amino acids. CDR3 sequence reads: CASRLGSAKNIQYF. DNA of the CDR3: TGTGCCAGCAGATTGGGAAGTGCCAAAAACATTCAGTACTTC.

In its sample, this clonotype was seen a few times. The CDR3 DNA follows: TGCGCCAGCAGCTTGACCGGGACAGCATATGGAGATACGCAGTATTTT. It yields the protein CASSLTGTAYGDTQYF. The chain is built from TRBV5-1 and TRBJ2-3; 7 nucleotides agree with TRBD1. The CDR3 totals 16 residues. Germline CDR1 is SGHRS and CDR2 is YFSETQ. V dropped 1 base and J dropped 5; count of bases not matched to a gene: 10.

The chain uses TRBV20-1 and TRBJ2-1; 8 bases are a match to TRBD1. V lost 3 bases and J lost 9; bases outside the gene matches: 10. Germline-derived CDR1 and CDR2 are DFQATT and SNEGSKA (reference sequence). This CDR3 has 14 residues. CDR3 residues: CSASRQGAWGEQFF. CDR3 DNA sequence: TGCAGTGCTAGTAGGCAGGGGGCTTGGGGTGAGCAGTTCTTC.

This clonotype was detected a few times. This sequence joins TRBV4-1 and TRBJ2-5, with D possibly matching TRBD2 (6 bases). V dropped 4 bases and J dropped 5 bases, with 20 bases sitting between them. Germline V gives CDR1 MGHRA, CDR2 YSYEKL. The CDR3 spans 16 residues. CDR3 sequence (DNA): TGCGCCAGCAGCCTTATGGGACTCCAGGCCCAGGAGACCCAGTACTTC. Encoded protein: CASSLMGLQAQETQYF.

The CDR3 DNA follows: TGCGCCAGCAGCTTGGGAGCGGGATCGGTCACCGGGGAGCTGTTTTTT. Amino acids: CASSLGAGSVTGELFF. This chain joins TRBV5-1 and TRBJ2-2, with 7 bases lining up with TRBD2. V lost 0 bases, J lost 4 bases, and 6 bases stayed unmatched. CDR1 and CDR2 (germline): SGHRS, YFSETQ. This CDR3 has 16 amino acids.

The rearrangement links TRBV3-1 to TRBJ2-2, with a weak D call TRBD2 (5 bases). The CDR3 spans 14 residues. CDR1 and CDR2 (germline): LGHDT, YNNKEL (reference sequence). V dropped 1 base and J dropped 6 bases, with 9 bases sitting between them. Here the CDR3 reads CASSQAGSAGELFF. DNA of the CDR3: TGTGCCAGCAGCCAAGCGGGTAGCGCCGGGGAGCTGTTTTTT.

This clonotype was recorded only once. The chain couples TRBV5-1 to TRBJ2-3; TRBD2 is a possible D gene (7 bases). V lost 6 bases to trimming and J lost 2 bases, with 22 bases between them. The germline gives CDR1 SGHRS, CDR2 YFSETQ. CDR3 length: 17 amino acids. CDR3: CASTDLGGGPYTDTQYF. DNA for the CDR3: TGCGCCAGCACGGACCTTGGGGGGGGGCCCTACACAGATACGCAGTATTTT.